The 32 T cell receptor beta chains given below trace back to one sample, sequenced in a study of T cells in localized non-small cell lung cancer (TCRdb year 2020). Library prep was done by the immunoSEQ multiplex PCR assay. As stored in TCRdb, this immuneACCESS dataset retains in-frame rearrangements with V and J assigned. A fraction of the clones does not appear; measured against another copy, unresolved V genes explain less than half of the discrepancy, and the remainder lacks a known reason. The table for this sample lists approximately 5,400 clones; 85% of them were counted only once. The ten largest clones capture 8.6% of the sample. The specimen was PBMCs, collected before any cancer treatment. Receptors were obtained from a woman aged 35-75 years with stage II lung adenocarcinoma.

This chain connects TRBV5-1 to TRBJ1-1; a weak D match, TRBD1 (6 bases). Germline loops: CDR1 SGHRS, CDR2 YFSETQ. V dropped 0 bases and J dropped 0 bases, with 15 bases sitting between them. The CDR3 totals 17 residues. CDR3 in DNA: TGCGCCAGCAGCTTGGTAGCAGGGGCGGGGATGAACACTGAAGCTTTCTTT. This translates into CASSLVAGAGMNTEAFF.

The V and J genes are TRBV11-3 and TRBJ2-1, with D maybe TRBD2 (6 bases). Trimming took off 1 base at V and 7 bases at J, with 8 bases between the two ends. Germline loops: CDR1 SGHNT, CDR2 YENEEA. The CDR3 is made up of 13 amino acids. The CDR3 loop is CASSLVEGNEQFF. CDR3 nucleotide sequence: TGTGCCAGCAGCTTAGTGGAGGGTAATGAGCAGTTCTTC.

The J gene is TRBJ1-1, the V gene TRBV5-5, with 8 positions matching TRBD1. Losses at the gene ends were 2 bases for V and 4 bases for J; bases not matched to a gene: 1. Germline V CDR1 and CDR2: SGHKS, YYEKEE (reference sequence). This CDR3 contains 13 residues. The CDR3 nucleotides read TGTGCCAGCAGCTTCACAGGGGGCACTGAAGCTTTCTTT. As protein: CASSFTGGTEAFF.

V and J are TRBV9 and TRBJ2-1; perhaps D is TRBD1 or TRBD2 (6 bases each). Per germline, CDR1 SGDLS and CDR2 YYNGEE. The CDR3 contains 15 residues. The germline V and J ends were trimmed by 0 bases and 3 bases, with 10 bases remaining between them. Written as DNA, the CDR3 is TGTGCCAGCAGCGTAGCGGGGGCCCTCTACAATGAGCAGTTCTTC. Its translation: CASSVAGALYNEQFF.

This clone has a single count. The V and J genes are TRBV28 and TRBJ2-3; 7 nucleotides align to TRBD1. This CDR3 is built from 13 residues. Germline loops: CDR1 MDHEN, CDR2 SYDVKM. J was trimmed by 9 bases and V by 1 base; bases with no gene match: 4. The CDR3 region has the DNA TGTGCCAGCAGTTTATTACAGGGGAACACGCAGTATTTT. Its protein is CASSLLQGNTQYF.

The count of this clone is one. The chain uses TRBV28 and TRBJ2-3; 7 bases line up with TRBD2. V lost 3 bases and J lost 6; bases outside the gene matches: 9. This CDR3 is 15 amino acids long. Per the germline V gene, CDR1 is MDHEN and CDR2 is SYDVKM. CDR3 amino acids: CASSLGTTQSDTQYF. Written as DNA, the CDR3 is TGTGCCAGCAGTTTGGGGACTACCCAGTCGGATACGCAGTATTTT.

This chain joins TRBV5-1 and TRBJ1-4; D remains unclear. Germline CDR1 reads SGHRS; CDR2 reads YFSETQ. Between the trimmed V and J ends, which lost 0 bases and 5 bases, there was a span of 8 bases. CDR3 length: 14 amino acids. The CDR3 bases are TGCGCCAGCAGCTTGGAAAGCGCCAATGAAAAACTGTTTTTT. It yields the protein CASSLESANEKLFF.

The CDR3 reads CASSLRRGSKETQYF. The CDR3 DNA is TGTGCCAGCAGCTTACGCCGGGGATCAAAAGAGACCCAGTACTTC. The V and J genes are TRBV13 and TRBJ2-5; possible D gene TRBD2, 5 bases. The CDR3 runs 15 residues. Germline CDR1 reads PRHDT; CDR2 reads FYEKMQ (reference sequence). V was cut by 2 bases and J by 3 bases, with 13 bases left in between.

The J gene is TRBJ2-1, the V gene TRBV7-2, with TRBD2 matching 11 bases. Germline-derived CDR1 and CDR2 are SGHTA and FQGNSA. After removal of 4 bases from V and 8 bases from J, the junction contained 10 bases not matched to a gene. This CDR3 comprises 16 residues. The CDR3 nucleotides are TGTGCCAGCAGCTGGACTAGCGGGCCAAAGCCGGATGAGCAGTTCTTC. Amino acid sequence: CASSWTSGPKPDEQFF.

CDR3 coding DNA: TGTGCCAGCAGAACAGCGAAGGGACGGAATGAAAAACTGTTTTTT. Translating gives CASRTAKGRNEKLFF. This chain joins TRBV7-9 and TRBJ1-4; perhaps TRBD1 as D (5 bases). Germline CDR1 is SEHNR and CDR2 is FQNEAQ (reference sequence). The CDR3 runs 15 residues. V lost 6 bases, J lost 5 bases, and 16 bases lay in between.

The CDR3 bases are TGTGCCAGCACCCCCATCGCGCTCCGTAACAATGAGCAGTTCTTC. It translates to CASTPIALRNNEQFF. The chain has TRBV2 and TRBJ2-1; D is ambiguous. The germline gives CDR1 SNHLY, CDR2 FYNNEI. This CDR3 is 15 amino acids long. V lost 7 bases to trimming and J lost 5 bases, with 18 bases between them.

The rearrangement links TRBV7-9 to TRBJ2-1, with 12 bases matching TRBD2. Germline loops: CDR1 SEHNR, CDR2 FQNEAQ (reference sequence). The CDR3 runs 16 residues. Trimming took 0 bases from V and 7 from J; bases not matched to a gene: 4. CDR3 sequence reads: CASSLAPLAGGNEQFF. The CDR3 DNA is TGTGCCAGCAGCTTAGCCCCACTAGCGGGAGGAAATGAGCAGTTCTTC.

The genes are TRBV6-4 and TRBJ2-3; TRBD2 matches at 8 bases. The CDR3 runs 15 residues. The V gene's germline CDR1 is MRHNA and CDR2 SNTAGT. Trimming at V came to 0 bases and at J to 2 bases, leaving 1 base not matched to a gene. CDR3 region: CASSDSRGATDTQYF. DNA of the CDR3: TGTGCCAGCAGTGACTCGCGGGGGGCCACAGATACGCAGTATTTT.

This chain links TRBV6-5 with TRBJ2-7, with a possible D match to TRBD1 (5 bases). V lost 3 bases to trimming and J lost 3 bases, with 9 bases between them. From germline, CDR1 is MNHEY and CDR2 SVGAGI. The CDR3 extends over 13 amino acids. DNA of the CDR3: TGTGCCAGCAGTTATAGGGGCGGCTACGAGCAGTACTTC. Its protein product is CASSYRGGYEQYF.

The chain combines TRBV2 with TRBJ2-5; TRBD2 aligns across 11 bases. CDR1 is SNHLY and CDR2 is FYNNEI in the germline V gene. This CDR3 contains 14 residues. Unmatched junction bases numbered 3, after V lost 5 bases and J lost 4 bases. CDR3 sequence: CASSLAGGAETQYF. CDR3 in DNA: TGTGCCAGCAGTTTAGCGGGAGGGGCAGAGACCCAGTACTTC.

The chain employs TRBV19 and TRBJ1-1; unclear D gene. Germline V gene sequence: CDR1 LNHDA, CDR2 SQIVND (reference sequence). V was shortened by 3 bases and J by 6 bases, with 5 bases between the two germline ends. This CDR3 is built from 11 residues. CDR3 bases: TGTGCCAGTAGTATCTATTCTGAAGCTTTCTTT. Translation: CASSIYSEAFF.

The rearrangement joins TRBV5-1 to TRBJ2-2; TRBD2 aligns across 12 bases. Per germline, CDR1 SGHRS and CDR2 YFSETQ. V shed 4 bases, J shed 2 bases, and the junction held 3 bases outside the gene matches. CDR3 size: 16 residues. In DNA form, the CDR3 reads TGCGCCAGCAGCCAACTAGCGGGGGGTAACACCGGGGAGCTGTTTTTT. It codes for CASSQLAGGNTGELFF.

The chain joins TRBV18 to TRBJ1-2; D is unresolved. CDR1 KGHSH and CDR2 LQKENI come from the germline V gene. This CDR3 has 13 residues. V was shortened by 3 bases and J by 3 bases, with 8 bases between the two germline ends. DNA of the CDR3: TGTGCCAGCTCACCGGCGGAGTACTATGGCTACACCTTC. This codes for CASSPAEYYGYTF.

The V and J genes are TRBV18 and TRBJ2-2; possible D gene TRBD1, 6 bases. The germline V gene encodes CDR1 KGHSH and CDR2 LQKENI. There are 13 residues in the CDR3. V lost 6 bases, J lost 7 bases, and 12 bases lay in between. The CDR3 sequence: CASSPQGIGELFF. The DNA for the CDR3 is TGTGCCAGCTCCCCTCAGGGGATCGGGGAGCTGTTTTTT.

J is TRBJ2-5 and V is TRBV11-3, with 7 bases that match TRBD1. The CDR3 runs 13 residues. The trim removed 5 bases at V and 4 bases at J, leaving 4 bases unmatched. Germline CDR1 and CDR2: SGHNT and YENEEA. For the CDR3, the DNA is TGTGCCAGCAGCCAAAGGACAGGAGAGACCCAGTACTTC. This gives the protein CASSQRTGETQYF. The full variable domain, with the rest looked up from reference TRBV11-3 and TRBJ2-5, is EAGVVQSPRYKIIEKKQPVAFWCNPISGHNTLYWYLQNLGQGPELLIRYENEEAVDDSQLPKDRFSAERLKGVDSTLKIQPAELGDSAVYLCASSQRTGETQYFGPGTRLLVL.

The CDR3 loop reads CASSLGRLAAGMNEQFF. In DNA form, the CDR3 reads TGTGCCAGCAGCTTAGGACGTCTAGCGGCCGGAATGAATGAGCAGTTCTTC. This chain uses TRBV11-3 with TRBJ2-1, with TRBD2 matching over 7 bases. V was pared by 1 base and J by 7 bases, with 13 bases of the junction left unmatched. Germline V gene data show CDR1 as SGHNT and CDR2 as YENEEA. The CDR3 spans 17 residues.

This clone was picked up a small number of times. V gene TRBV4-1 combines with J gene TRBJ2-7, with D tentatively TRBD1 or TRBD2 (5 bases each). V lost 4 bases and J 2 bases, leaving 12 bases between the germline ends. CDR3 length equals 14 residues. CDR1 MGHRA and CDR2 YSYEKL come from the germline V gene. CDR3 sequence (DNA): TGCGCCAGCAGCCCACACGGGGCCCCCTACGAGCAGTACTTC. Translated, it gives CASSPHGAPYEQYF.

V and J are TRBV5-1 and TRBJ2-5; unclear D gene. Germline V lookup: CDR1 SGHRS, CDR2 YFSETQ. The CDR3 has 15 amino acids. V lost 0 bases and J 3 bases, leaving 12 bases between the germline ends. The CDR3 is CASSLGPGSEETQYF. The CDR3 DNA reads as TGCGCCAGCAGCTTGGGCCCTGGGTCCGAAGAGACCCAGTACTTC.

The gene calls are TRBV9 and TRBJ1-5; possible D gene TRBD1, 5 bases. CDR3 length: 14 residues. Germline CDR1 is SGDLS and CDR2 is YYNGEE. Trimming took off 4 bases at V and 3 bases at J, with 11 bases between the two ends. CDR3 residues: CASSLGHPNQPQHF. The CDR3 coding sequence is TGTGCCAGCAGCCTCGGACACCCCAATCAGCCCCAGCATTTT. Filled out from reference TRBV9 and TRBJ1-5, the complete variable domain reads DSGVTQTPKHLITATGQRVTLRCSPRSGDLSVYWYQQSLDQGLQFLIQYYNGEERAKGNILERFSAQQFPDLHSELNLSSLELGDSALYFCASSLGHPNQPQHFGDGTRLSIL.

The chain employs TRBV7-2 and TRBJ2-1, with D perhaps TRBD1 or TRBD2 (6 bases each). The V and J ends lost 3 bases and 12 bases respectively, with 9 bases between them. This CDR3 contains 11 residues. Germline lookup yields CDR1 SGHTA and CDR2 FQGNSA. The chain's CDR3 is CASSFGGGQFF. The CDR3 nucleotides read TGTGCCAGCAGCTTCGGGGGCGGGCAGTTCTTC.

This rearrangement joins TRBV11-2 to TRBJ2-3; 9 bases are a match to TRBD1. The J segment lost 5 bases and the V segment lost 1 base, leaving 10 bases of the junction unmatched. This CDR3 contains 17 residues. Germline assignment: CDR1 SGHAT and CDR2 FQNNGV. The CDR3, as DNA: TGTGCCAGCAGCTTAGTCGGGGGACAGGGAGGGGGAGATACGCAGTATTTT. This encodes CASSLVGGQGGGDTQYF.

The chain joins TRBV19 to TRBJ1-1, with 8 bases fitting TRBD1. V lost 7 bases, J lost 0 bases, and 13 bases stayed unmatched. This CDR3 spans 17 amino acids. Germline V CDR1 and CDR2: LNHDA, SQIVND (reference sequence). The CDR3 loop is CASMEAGGLGMNTEAFF. CDR3 DNA: TGTGCCAGTATGGAGGCAGGGGGCTTGGGCATGAACACTGAAGCTTTCTTT. The variable domain in full, completed from reference TRBV19 and TRBJ1-1, reads DGGITQSPKYLFRKEGQNVTLSCEQNLNHDAMYWYRQDPGQGLRLIYYSQIVNDFQKGDIAEGYSVSREKKESFPLTVTSAQKNPTAFYLCASMEAGGLGMNTEAFFGQGTRLTVV.

This clone was counted a single time. The chain links TRBV7-8 to TRBJ2-5, with D unclear. V was pared by 5 bases and J by 1 base, with 8 bases between. Germline CDR1 reads SGHVS; CDR2 reads FQNEAQ. The CDR3 consists of 13 residues. The CDR3 DNA reads as TGTGCCAGCAGCCCAGCTCCCCAAGAGACCCAGTACTTC. This codes for CASSPAPQETQYF.

There are a few counts of this clone. CDR3 protein: CASSFQRGTGNTEAFF. DNA of the CDR3: TGTGCCAGCAGCTTCCAACGGGGGACAGGGAACACTGAAGCTTTCTTT. The rearrangement uses TRBV7-9 and TRBJ1-1; TRBD1 agrees at 8 bases. The CDR3 runs 16 residues. The germline CDR1 and CDR2 sequences are SEHNR and FQNEAQ (reference sequence). V lost 3 bases, J lost 1 base, and 7 bases stayed unmatched.

This chain joins TRBV5-1 and TRBJ1-4, with TRBD1 matching 9 bases. V lost 0 bases, J lost 6 bases, and 3 bases stayed unmatched. The CDR3 covers 15 residues. CDR1 SGHRS and CDR2 YFSETQ come from the germline V gene. In nucleotides, the CDR3 is TGCGCCAGCAGCTTGGCGGGACAGGGATATGAAAAACTGTTTTTT. Translated: CASSLAGQGYEKLFF.

The rearrangement joins TRBV18 to TRBJ2-5; a possible D gene is TRBD1 (5 bases). This CDR3 spans 13 amino acids. CDR1 is KGHSH and CDR2 is LQKENI in the germline V gene. V was pared by 0 bases and J by 4 bases, with 6 bases between. Here the CDR3 reads CASSPPGVETQYF. CDR3 DNA sequence: TGTGCCAGCTCACCACCAGGGGTAGAGACCCAGTACTTC.

This sequence joins TRBV4-2 and TRBJ2-5; the match to TRBD1 covers 9 bases. J was trimmed by 2 bases and V by 1 base; bases with no gene match: 8. CDR1 is LGHNA, CDR2 YNFKEQ, per germline. The length of the CDR3 is 17 residues. CDR3 DNA: TGTGCCAGCAGCCAAGGGGGAACAGGGGGCGTGCAAGAGACCCAGTACTTC. Its protein is CASSQGGTGGVQETQYF.